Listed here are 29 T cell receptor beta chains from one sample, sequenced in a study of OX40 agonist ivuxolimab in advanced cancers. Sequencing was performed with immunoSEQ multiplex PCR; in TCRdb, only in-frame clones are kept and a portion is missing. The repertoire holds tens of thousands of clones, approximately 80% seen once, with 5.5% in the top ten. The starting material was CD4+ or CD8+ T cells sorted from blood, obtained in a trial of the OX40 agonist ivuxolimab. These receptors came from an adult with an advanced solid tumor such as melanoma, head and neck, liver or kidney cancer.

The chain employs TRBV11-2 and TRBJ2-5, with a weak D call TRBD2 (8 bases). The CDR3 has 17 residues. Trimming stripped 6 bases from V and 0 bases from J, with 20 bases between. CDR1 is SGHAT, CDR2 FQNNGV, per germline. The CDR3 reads CASRGLAGGQYQETQYF. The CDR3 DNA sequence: TGTGCCAGCAGGGGCCTTGCGGGGGGACAGTACCAAGAGACCCAGTACTTC. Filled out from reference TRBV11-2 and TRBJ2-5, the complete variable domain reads EAGVAQSPRYKIIEKRQSVAFWCNPISGHATLYWYQQILGQGPKLLIQFQNNGVVDDSQLPKDRFSAERLKGVDSTLKIQPAKLEDSAVYLCASRGLAGGQYQETQYFGPGTRLLVL.

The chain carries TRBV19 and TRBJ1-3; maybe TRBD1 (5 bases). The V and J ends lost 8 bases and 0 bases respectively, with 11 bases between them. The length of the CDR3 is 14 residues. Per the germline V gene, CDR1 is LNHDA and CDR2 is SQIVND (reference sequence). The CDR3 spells CASCRGGSGNTIYF. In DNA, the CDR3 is TGTGCCAGTTGCCGGGGGGGCTCTGGAAACACCATATATTTT.

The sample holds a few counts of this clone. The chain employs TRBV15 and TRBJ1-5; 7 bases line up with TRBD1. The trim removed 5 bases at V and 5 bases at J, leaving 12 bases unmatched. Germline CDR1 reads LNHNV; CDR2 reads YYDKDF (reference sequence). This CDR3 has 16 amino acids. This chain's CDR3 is CATSSQRRTGDQPQHF. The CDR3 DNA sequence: TGTGCCACCAGCTCCCAACGAAGGACAGGCGATCAGCCCCAGCATTTT.

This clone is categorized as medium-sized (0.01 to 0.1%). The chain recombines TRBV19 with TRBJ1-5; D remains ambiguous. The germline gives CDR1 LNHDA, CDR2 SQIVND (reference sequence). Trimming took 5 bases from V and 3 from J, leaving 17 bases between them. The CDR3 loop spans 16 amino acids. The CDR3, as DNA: TGTGCCAGTAGTCTGACCTGGAACCTAAACAATCAGCCCCAGCATTTT. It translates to CASSLTWNLNNQPQHF.

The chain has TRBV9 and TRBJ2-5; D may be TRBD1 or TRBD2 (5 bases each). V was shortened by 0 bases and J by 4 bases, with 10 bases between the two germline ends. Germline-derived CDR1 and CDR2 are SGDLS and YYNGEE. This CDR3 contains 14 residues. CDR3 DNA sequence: TGTGCCAGCAGCGTAGAGGGACCCATAGAGACCCAGTACTTC. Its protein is CASSVEGPIETQYF.

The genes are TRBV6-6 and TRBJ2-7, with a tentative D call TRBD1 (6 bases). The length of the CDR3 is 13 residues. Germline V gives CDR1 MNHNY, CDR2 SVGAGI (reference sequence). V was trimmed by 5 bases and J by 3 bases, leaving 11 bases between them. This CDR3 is CASSLPQGYEQYF. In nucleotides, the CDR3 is TGTGCCAGCAGTCTCCCACAGGGCTACGAGCAGTACTTC.

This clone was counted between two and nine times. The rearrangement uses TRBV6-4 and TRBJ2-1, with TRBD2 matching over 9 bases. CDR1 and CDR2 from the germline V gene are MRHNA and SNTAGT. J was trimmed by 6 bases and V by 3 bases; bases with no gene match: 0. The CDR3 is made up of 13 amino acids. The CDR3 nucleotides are TGTGCCAGCAGTGAGGGACTAGCCAATGAGCAGTTCTTC. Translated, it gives CASSEGLANEQFF.

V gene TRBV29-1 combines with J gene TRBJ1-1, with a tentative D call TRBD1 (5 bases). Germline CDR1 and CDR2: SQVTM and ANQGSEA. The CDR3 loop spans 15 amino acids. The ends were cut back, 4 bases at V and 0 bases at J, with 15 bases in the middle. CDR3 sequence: CSVGESGGMNTEAFF. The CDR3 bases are TGCAGCGTTGGAGAGAGTGGGGGGATGAACACTGAAGCTTTCTTT. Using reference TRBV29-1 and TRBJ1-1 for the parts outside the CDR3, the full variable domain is SAVISQKPSRDICQRGTSLTIQCQVDSQVTMMFWYRQQPGQSLTLIATANQGSEATYESGFVIDKFPISRPNLTFSTLTVSNMSPEDSSIYLCSVGESGGMNTEAFFGQGTRLTVV.

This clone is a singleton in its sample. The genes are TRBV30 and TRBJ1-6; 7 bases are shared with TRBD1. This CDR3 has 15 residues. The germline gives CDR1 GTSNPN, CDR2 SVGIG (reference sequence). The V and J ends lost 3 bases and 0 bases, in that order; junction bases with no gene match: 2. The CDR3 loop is CAWRGQSSYNSPLHF. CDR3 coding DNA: TGTGCCTGGAGGGGACAGAGCTCCTATAATTCACCCCTCCACTTT.

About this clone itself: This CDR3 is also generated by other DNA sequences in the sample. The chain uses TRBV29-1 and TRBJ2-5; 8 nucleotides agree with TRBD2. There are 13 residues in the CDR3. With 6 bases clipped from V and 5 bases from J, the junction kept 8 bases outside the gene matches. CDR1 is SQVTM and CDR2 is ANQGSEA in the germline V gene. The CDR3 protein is CSVHSGGRETQYF. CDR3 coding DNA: TGCAGCGTGCATTCGGGGGGGCGGGAGACCCAGTACTTC.

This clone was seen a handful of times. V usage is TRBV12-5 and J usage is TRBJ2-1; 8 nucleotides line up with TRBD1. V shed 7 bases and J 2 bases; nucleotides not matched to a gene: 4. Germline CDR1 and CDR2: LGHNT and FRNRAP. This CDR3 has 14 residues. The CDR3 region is CASAPGQAYNEQFF. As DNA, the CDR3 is TGTGCTAGTGCACCGGGACAGGCCTACAATGAGCAGTTCTTC.

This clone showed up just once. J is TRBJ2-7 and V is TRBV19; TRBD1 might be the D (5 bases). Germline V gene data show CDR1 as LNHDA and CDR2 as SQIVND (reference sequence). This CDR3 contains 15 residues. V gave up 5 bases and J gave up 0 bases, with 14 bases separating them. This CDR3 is CASSSPGHSSYEQYF. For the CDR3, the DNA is TGTGCCAGTAGTTCACCTGGACACTCCTCCTACGAGCAGTACTTC.

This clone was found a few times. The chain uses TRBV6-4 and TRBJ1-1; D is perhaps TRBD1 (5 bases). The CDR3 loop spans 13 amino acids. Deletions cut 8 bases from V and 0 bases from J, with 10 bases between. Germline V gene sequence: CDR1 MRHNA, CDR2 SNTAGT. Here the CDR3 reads CASGGTLNTEAFF. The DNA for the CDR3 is TGTGCCAGCGGGGGGACCCTGAACACTGAAGCTTTCTTT.

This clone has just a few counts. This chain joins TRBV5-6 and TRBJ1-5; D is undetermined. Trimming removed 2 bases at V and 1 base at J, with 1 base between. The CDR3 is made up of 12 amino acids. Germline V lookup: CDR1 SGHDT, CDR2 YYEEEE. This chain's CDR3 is CASSFSNQPQHF. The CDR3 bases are TGTGCCAGCAGCTTCAGCAATCAGCCCCAGCATTTT.

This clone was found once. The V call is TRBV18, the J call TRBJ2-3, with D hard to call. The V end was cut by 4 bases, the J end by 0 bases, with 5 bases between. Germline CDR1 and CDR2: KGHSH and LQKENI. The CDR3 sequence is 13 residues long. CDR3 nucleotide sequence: TGTGCCAGCTCACGTACTAGCACAGATACGCAGTATTTT. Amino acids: CASSRTSTDTQYF.

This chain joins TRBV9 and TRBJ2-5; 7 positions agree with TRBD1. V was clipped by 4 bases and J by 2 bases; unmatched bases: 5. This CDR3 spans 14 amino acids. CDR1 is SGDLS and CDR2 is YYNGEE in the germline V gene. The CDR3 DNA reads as TGTGCCAGCAGCAAAGGGACAGTTCAAGAGACCCAGTACTTC. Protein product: CASSKGTVQETQYF.

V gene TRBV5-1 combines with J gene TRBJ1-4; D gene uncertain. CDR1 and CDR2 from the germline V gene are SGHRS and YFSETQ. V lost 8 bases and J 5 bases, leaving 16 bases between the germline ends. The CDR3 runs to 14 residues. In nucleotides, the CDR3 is TGCGCCAGGAACCCGAGGGCAGAGAATGAAAAACTGTTTTTT. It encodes CARNPRAENEKLFF.

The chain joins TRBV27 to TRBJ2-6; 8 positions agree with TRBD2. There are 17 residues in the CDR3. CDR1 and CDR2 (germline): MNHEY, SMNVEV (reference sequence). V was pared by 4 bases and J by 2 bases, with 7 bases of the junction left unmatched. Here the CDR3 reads CASSSRGGRPGANVLTF. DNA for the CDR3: TGTGCCAGCAGTTCTCGGGGCGGGAGGCCTGGGGCCAACGTCCTGACTTTC.

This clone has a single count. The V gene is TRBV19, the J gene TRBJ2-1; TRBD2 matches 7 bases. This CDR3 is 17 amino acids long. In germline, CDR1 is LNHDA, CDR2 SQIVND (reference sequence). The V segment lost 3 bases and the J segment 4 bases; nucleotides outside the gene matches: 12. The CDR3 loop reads CASSIGDRGRAYNEQFF. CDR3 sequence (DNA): TGTGCCAGTAGTATCGGAGATCGTGGGAGGGCTTACAATGAGCAGTTCTTC.

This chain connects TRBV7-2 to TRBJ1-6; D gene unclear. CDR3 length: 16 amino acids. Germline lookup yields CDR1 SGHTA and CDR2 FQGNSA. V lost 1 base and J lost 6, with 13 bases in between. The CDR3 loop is CASSLVPPGSNSPLHF. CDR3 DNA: TGTGCCAGCAGCTTAGTGCCCCCAGGTTCTAATTCACCCCTCCACTTT.

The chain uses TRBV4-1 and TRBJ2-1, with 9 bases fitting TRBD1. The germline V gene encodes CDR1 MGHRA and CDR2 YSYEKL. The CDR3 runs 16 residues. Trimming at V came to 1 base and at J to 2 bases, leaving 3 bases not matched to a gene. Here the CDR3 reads CASSQADRGPYNEQFF. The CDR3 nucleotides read TGCGCCAGCAGCCAAGCGGACAGGGGTCCCTACAATGAGCAGTTCTTC.

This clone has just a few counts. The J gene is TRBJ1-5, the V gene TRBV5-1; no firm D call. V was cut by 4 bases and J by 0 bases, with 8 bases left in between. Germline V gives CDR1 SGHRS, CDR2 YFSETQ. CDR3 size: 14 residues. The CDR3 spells CASSRGYSNQPQHF. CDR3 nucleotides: TGCGCCAGCAGCCGAGGGTATAGCAATCAGCCCCAGCATTTT.

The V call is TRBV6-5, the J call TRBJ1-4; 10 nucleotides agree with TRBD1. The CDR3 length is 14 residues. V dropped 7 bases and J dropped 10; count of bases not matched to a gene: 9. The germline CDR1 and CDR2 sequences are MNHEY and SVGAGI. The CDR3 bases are TGTGCCAGCACCCTAGGGACAGGGGCCGGAAAACTGTTTTTT. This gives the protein CASTLGTGAGKLFF.

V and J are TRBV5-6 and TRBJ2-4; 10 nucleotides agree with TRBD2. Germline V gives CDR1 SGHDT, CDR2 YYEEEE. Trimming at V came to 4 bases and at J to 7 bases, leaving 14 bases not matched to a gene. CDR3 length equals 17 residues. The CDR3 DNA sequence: TGTGCCAGCAGCCCCGCTGCGCTAGCGGGAGTTAGGAACATTCAGTACTTC. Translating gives CASSPAALAGVRNIQYF.

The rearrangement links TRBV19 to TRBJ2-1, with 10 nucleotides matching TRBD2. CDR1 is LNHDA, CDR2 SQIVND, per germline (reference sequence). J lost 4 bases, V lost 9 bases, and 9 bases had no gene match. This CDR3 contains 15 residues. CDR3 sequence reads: CASQQSGGDYNEQFF. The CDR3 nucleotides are TGTGCCAGCCAGCAGAGCGGGGGGGATTACAATGAGCAGTTCTTC. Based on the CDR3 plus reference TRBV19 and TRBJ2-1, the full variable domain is DGGITQSPKYLFRKEGQNVTLSCEQNLNHDAMYWYRQDPGQGLRLIYYSQIVNDFQKGDIAEGYSVSREKKESFPLTVTSAQKNPTAFYLCASQQSGGDYNEQFFGPGTRLTVL.

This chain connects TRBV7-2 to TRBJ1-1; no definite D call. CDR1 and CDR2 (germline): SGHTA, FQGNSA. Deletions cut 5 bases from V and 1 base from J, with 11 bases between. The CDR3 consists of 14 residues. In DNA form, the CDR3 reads TGTGCCAGCAGCCCAGAATTGGGGAACACTGAAGCTTTCTTT. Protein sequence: CASSPELGNTEAFF.

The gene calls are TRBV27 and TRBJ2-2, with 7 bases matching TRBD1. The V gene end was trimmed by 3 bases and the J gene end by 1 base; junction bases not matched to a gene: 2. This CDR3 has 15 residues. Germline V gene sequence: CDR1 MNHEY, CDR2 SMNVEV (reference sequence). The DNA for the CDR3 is TGTGCCAGCAGTTTCCGGACAGGGAACACCGGGGAGCTGTTTTTT. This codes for CASSFRTGNTGELFF.

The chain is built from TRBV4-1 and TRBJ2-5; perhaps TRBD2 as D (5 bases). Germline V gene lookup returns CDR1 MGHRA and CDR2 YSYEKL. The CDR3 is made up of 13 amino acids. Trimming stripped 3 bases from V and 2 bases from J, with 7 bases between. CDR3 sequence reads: CASSQTGQETQYF. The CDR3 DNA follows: TGCGCCAGCAGCCAGACGGGACAAGAGACCCAGTACTTC.

The CDR3 nucleotides read TGTGCCAGCAGTCCTCATGGGGGAAGGTACGAGCAGTACTTC. Its translation is CASSPHGGRYEQYF. The V call is TRBV5-8, the J call TRBJ2-7; D possibly uses TRBD1 or TRBD2 (5 bases each). V dropped 5 bases and J dropped 4 bases, with 16 bases sitting between them. CDR1 is SGHTS and CDR2 is YDEGEE in the germline V gene. The CDR3 is made up of 14 amino acids.